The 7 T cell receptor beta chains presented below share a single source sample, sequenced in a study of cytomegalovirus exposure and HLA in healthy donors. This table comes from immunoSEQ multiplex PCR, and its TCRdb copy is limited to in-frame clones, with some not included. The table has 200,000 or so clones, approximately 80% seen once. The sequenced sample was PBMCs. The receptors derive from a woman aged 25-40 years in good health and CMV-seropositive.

The CDR3 reads CASSFLGGQETQYF. The CDR3 DNA reads TGTGCCAGCAGTTTCTTAGGGGGACAAGAGACCCAGTACTTC. The chain employs TRBV27 and TRBJ2-5; tentatively, D is TRBD1 (6 bases). CDR3 length: 14 amino acids. Per the germline V gene, CDR1 is MNHEY and CDR2 is SMNVEV (reference sequence). V lost 3 bases and J 2 bases, leaving 10 bases between the germline ends.

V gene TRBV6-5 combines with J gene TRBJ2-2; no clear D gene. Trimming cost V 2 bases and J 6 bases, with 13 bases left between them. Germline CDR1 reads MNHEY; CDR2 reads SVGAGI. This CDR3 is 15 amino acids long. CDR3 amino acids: CASSYVSEVPGELFF. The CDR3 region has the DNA TGTGCCAGCAGTTACGTTTCCGAGGTTCCCGGGGAGCTGTTTTTT.

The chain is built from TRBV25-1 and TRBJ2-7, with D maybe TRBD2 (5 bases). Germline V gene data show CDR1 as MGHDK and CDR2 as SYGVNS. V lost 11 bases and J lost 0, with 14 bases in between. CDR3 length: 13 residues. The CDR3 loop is CARSRGSSYEQYF. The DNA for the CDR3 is TGTGCCCGCTCACGGGGAAGCTCCTACGAGCAGTACTTC.

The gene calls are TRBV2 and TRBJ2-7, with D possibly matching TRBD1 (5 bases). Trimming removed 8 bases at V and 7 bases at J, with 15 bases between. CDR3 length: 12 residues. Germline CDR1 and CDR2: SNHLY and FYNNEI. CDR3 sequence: CASSPPGLEQYF. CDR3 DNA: TGTGCCAGCTCTCCGCCAGGGCTGGAGCAGTACTTC. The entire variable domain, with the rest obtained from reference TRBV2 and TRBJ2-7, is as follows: EPEVTQTPSHQVTQMGQEVILRCVPISNHLYFYWYRQILGQKVEFLVSFYNNEISEKSEIFDDQFSVERPDGSNFTLKIRSTKLEDSAMYFCASSPPGLEQYFGPGTRLTVT.

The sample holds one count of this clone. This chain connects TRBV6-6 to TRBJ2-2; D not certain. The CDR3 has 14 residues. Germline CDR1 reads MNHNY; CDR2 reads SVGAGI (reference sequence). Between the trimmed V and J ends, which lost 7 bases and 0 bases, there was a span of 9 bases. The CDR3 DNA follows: TGTGCCAGCACTAGGAGTCCGAACACCGGGGAGCTGTTTTTT. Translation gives CASTRSPNTGELFF.

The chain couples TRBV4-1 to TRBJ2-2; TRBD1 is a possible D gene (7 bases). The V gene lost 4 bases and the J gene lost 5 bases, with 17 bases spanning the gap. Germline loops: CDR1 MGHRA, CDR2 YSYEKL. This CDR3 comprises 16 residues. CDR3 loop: CASSLQGGGRTGELFF. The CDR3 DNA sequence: TGCGCCAGCAGCCTCCAGGGGGGAGGTCGGACCGGGGAGCTGTTTTTT.

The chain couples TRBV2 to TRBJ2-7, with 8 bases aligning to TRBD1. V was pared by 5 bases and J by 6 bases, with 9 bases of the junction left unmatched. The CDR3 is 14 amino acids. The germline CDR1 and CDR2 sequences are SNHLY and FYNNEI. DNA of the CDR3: TGTGCCAGCAGTACCCGACAGGGGAGTTCCGAGCAGTACTTC. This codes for CASSTRQGSSEQYF.